These T cell receptor beta chains were read from a single sample in a study of shared clonotypes between healthy human individuals. Using immunoSEQ multiplex PCR, the repertoire was profiled, and TCRdb retains in-frame clones only, with some absent. The sample consists of 2,500,000 or so clones, 80% to 95% of them appearing once. Sequencing input: naive CD4+ T cells from PBMCs. Source of these receptors: a man between 18 and 29 years old in good health. Some clones in this sample may be carry-over from other donors' samples. CDR3s include the opening cysteine and the closing phenylalanine or tryptophan. A D gene is named only where the DNA matches it firmly. Clone size appears in some rows only: once, few, many, or a class for an expanded clone.

D gene	V gene	J gene	clone size	CDR3 DNA	CDR3 protein
TRBD1	TRBV28	TRBJ2-7	.	TGTGCCAGCAGGCCTTTGGGGCAGGGGGTCGGCGAGCAGTACTTC	CASRPLGQGVGEQYF
TRBD1	TRBV27	TRBJ2-7	.	TGTGCCAGCAGGCCTTTAGGGGACAGGCACTCCCCCGAGCAGTACTTC	CASRPLGDRHSPEQYF
.	TRBV28	TRBJ2-2	.	TGTGCCAGCCACCCAGCGAACACCGGGGAGCTGTTTTTT	CASHPANTGELFF
.	TRBV2	TRBJ2-1	.	TGTGCCAGCGGCTACGGGATTAGCTCCTACAATGAGCAGTTCTTC	CASGYGISSYNEQFF
.	TRBV28	TRBJ1-5	.	TGTGCCAGCAGCGCCTCGAATCAGCCCCAGCATTTT	CASSASNQPQHF
TRBD1	TRBV25-1	TRBJ2-7	.	TGTGCCAGCAGTAAATCCACAGGGGGCCTTTCCTACGAGCAGTACTTC	CASSKSTGGLSYEQYF
.	TRBV7-2	TRBJ1-5	.	TGTGCCAGCAGCTTAGCTTCCGGGGTAGGACAGCCCCAGCATTTT	CASSLASGVGQPQHF
TRBD1	TRBV5-1	TRBJ2-7	.	TGCGCCAGCAGCGCCCGGGACAGCCCGGATTACGAGCAGTACTTC	CASSARDSPDYEQYF
TRBD2	TRBV6-5	TRBJ2-5	.	TGTGCCAGCAGTTCAGGACTAGGTCTAGAGACCCAGTACTTC	CASSSGLGLETQYF
TRBD1	TRBV7-2	TRBJ2-3	.	TGTGCCAGCAGCCCCTCGACAGGGGTAGATACGCAGTATTTT	CASSPSTGVDTQYF
.	TRBV27	TRBJ1-2	.	TGTGCCAGCAGTTTATCCATGGGACACTATGGCTACACCTTC	CASSLSMGHYGYTF
.	TRBV14	TRBJ2-7	.	TGTGCCAGCAGCCAAGGGCACGGCGAGCAGTACTTC	CASSQGHGEQYF
.	TRBV4-3	TRBJ2-2	.	TGCGCCAGCAGCCAAGACAGAAACACCGGGGAGCTGTTTTTT	CASSQDRNTGELFF
.	TRBV5-5	TRBJ2-7	.	TGTGCCAGCAGCTTGGCAGCTGGCAGGGGGGACTCCTACGAGCAGTACTTC	CASSLAAGRGDSYEQYF
TRBD2	TRBV6-1	TRBJ2-7	.	TGTGCCAGCAGCAATAGACTAGCGGGAGGCGAGCAGTACTTC	CASSNRLAGGEQYF
.	TRBV4-1	TRBJ2-1	.	TGCGCCAGCAGCCAAGGAATCCCGGTCCTCTCCTACAATGAGCAGTTCTTC	CASSQGIPVLSYNEQFF
TRBD1	TRBV29-1	TRBJ1-2	.	TGCAGCGTGTTACAGGGGGTACGGTATGGCTACACCTTC	CSVLQGVRYGYTF
.	TRBV18	TRBJ2-1	.	TGTGCCAGCTCACCACCGGCTGGGATCTCCTACAATGAGCAGTTCTTC	CASSPPAGISYNEQFF
.	TRBV30	TRBJ1-1	.	TGTGCCTGGAGTGTAAGCTTTAAGAACACTGAAGCTTTCTTT	CAWSVSFKNTEAFF
TRBD2	TRBV7-8	TRBJ2-2	.	TGTGCCAGCAGCACCAGGACTAGCGGGAATCGAATCGGGGAGCTGTTTTTT	CASSTRTSGNRIGELFF
.	TRBV9	TRBJ2-1	.	TGTGCCAGCAGCTTAGGGGTAGCCCCTTCCTACAATGAGCAGTTCTTC	CASSLGVAPSYNEQFF
.	TRBV2	TRBJ2-7	.	TGTGCCAGCAGGAAATTGGACTGGAGGCTAGGACTATCCTACGAGCAGTACTTC	CASRKLDWRLGLSYEQYF
TRBD2	TRBV10-3	TRBJ2-2	.	TGTGCCATCAGTGAGCTGAGCGGGGTGTTGCCCGGGGAGCTGTTTTTT	CAISELSGVLPGELFF
TRBD1	TRBV7-3	TRBJ2-7	.	TGTGCCAGCAGCCCGAATTCCCGGGGACAGGGGACTCGGCAGTACTTC	CASSPNSRGQGTRQYF
.	TRBV18	TRBJ1-1	.	TGTGCCAGCTCGGGCACCCCGAACACTGAAGCTTTCTTT	CASSGTPNTEAFF
.	TRBV28	TRBJ2-4	.	TGTGCCAGCAGTTTAGGCGACCCCCGGGGCAAAAACATTCAGTACTTC	CASSLGDPRGKNIQYF
TRBD1	TRBV19	TRBJ1-5	.	TGTGCCAGTAGTATACAGGGGGTGTATCAGCCCCAGCATTTT	CASSIQGVYQPQHF
.	TRBV27	TRBJ2-3	.	TGTGCCAGCAGTTTTTGGTCTGCGGATACGCAGTATTTT	CASSFWSADTQYF
.	TRBV28	TRBJ1-2	once	TGTGCCAGCAGGACATTAAACTATGGCTACACCTTC	CASRTLNYGYTF
TRBD2	TRBV6-4	TRBJ2-1	.	TGTGCCAGCAGTGACTCTAGGGCTAGCGGCTACAATGAGCAGTTCTTC	CASSDSRASGYNEQFF
.	TRBV15	TRBJ2-7	.	TGTGCCACCAGCTTCGGGGGTTTTGTTGGGCAGTACTTC	CATSFGGFVGQYF
.	TRBV4-1	TRBJ1-1	once	TGCGCCAGCCGACTGGCTCGACCCTTGAACACTGAAGCTTTCTTT	CASRLARPLNTEAFF
TRBD1	TRBV4-2	TRBJ2-4	.	TGTGCCAGCAGCCAACCGGGACAGGGGAACATTCAGTACTTC	CASSQPGQGNIQYF
.	TRBV6-4	TRBJ1-1	.	TGTGCCAGCAGTGACACAGGGACGAACACTGAAGCTTTCTTT	CASSDTGTNTEAFF
.	TRBV2	TRBJ2-7	.	TGTGCCAGCAGCCCTGGGGCCCCCCACGAGCAGTACTTC	CASSPGAPHEQYF
.	TRBV14	TRBJ2-7	.	TGTGCCAGCAGCCAAGATTTTGGGGAGAGGTACGAGCAGTACTTC	CASSQDFGERYEQYF
.	TRBV6-6	TRBJ2-7	.	TGTGGTGTAGGGGGAGCTTACGAGCAGTACTTC	CGVGGAYEQYF
.	TRBV15	TRBJ1-1	.	TGTGCCACCAGCAGAGTAAACAGAGGGAACACTGAAGCTTTCTTT	CATSRVNRGNTEAFF
TRBD1	TRBV5-8	TRBJ2-5	once	TGTGCCAGCAGCTCCCTATTAGGGGGCGGAGAGACCCAGTACTTC	CASSSLLGGGETQYF
.	TRBV6-1	TRBJ1-5	.	TGTGCCAGCAACCCAGGGTCACCCAATCAGCCCCAGCATTTT	CASNPGSPNQPQHF
.	TRBV5-4	TRBJ1-5	once	TGTGCCAGCAGCTTACGAGGGGGCAATCAGCCCCAGCATTTT	CASSLRGGNQPQHF
.	TRBV18	TRBJ2-5	.	TGTGCCAGCTCCCGCGATGGAGGGGAGACCCAGTACTTC	CASSRDGGETQYF
TRBD1	TRBV7-8	TRBJ1-5	.	TGTGCCAGCAGCACGGACAGGGGGCTTAGCAATCAGCCCCAGCATTTT	CASSTDRGLSNQPQHF